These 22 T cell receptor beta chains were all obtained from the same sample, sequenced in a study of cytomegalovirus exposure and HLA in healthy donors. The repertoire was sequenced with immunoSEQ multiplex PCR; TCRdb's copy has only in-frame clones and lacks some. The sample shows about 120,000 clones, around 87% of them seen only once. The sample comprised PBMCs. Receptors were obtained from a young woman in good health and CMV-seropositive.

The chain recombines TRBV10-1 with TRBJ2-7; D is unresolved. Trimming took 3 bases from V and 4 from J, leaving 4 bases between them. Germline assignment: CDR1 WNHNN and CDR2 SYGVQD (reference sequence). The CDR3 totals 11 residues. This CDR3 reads CASSDNYEQYF. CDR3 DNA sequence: TGCGCCAGCAGTGATAATTACGAGCAGTACTTC.

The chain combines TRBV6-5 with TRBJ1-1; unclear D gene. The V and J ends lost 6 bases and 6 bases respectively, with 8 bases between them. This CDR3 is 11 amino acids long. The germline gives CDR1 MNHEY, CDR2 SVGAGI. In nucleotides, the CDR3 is TGTGCCAGCAGCAACGGGGCTGAAGCTTTCTTT. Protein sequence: CASSNGAEAFF.

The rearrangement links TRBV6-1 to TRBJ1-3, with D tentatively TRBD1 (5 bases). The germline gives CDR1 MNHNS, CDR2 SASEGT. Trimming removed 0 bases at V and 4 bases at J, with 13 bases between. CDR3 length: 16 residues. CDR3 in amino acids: CASSEASWQGGNTIYF. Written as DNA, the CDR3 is TGTGCCAGCAGTGAAGCATCATGGCAGGGCGGAAACACCATATATTTT.

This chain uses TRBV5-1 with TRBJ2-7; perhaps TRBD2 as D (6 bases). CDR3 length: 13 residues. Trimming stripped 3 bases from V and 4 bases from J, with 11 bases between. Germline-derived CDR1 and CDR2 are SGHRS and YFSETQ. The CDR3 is CASSWKEGYEQYF. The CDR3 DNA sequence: TGCGCCAGCAGCTGGAAGGAGGGTTACGAGCAGTACTTC.

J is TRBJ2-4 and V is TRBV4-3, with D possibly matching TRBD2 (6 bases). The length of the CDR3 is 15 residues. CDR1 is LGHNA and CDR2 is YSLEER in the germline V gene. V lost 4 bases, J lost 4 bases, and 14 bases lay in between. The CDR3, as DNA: TGCGCCAGCAGCCGGGGGGTATTAAGGAAAAACATTCAGTACTTC. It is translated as CASSRGVLRKNIQYF.

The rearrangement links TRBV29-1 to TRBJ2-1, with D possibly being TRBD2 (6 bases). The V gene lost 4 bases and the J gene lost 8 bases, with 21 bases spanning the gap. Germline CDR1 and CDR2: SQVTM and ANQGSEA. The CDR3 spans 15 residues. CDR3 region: CSVVRGGKGIDEQFF. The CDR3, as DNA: TGCAGCGTTGTTCGTGGGGGGAAGGGTATCGATGAGCAGTTCTTC.

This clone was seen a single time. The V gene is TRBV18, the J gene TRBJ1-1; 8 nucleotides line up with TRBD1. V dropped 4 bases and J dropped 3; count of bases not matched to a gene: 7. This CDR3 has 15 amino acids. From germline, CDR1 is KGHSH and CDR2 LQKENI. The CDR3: CASSHLRGRDTEAFF. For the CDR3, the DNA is TGTGCCAGCTCACACCTCAGGGGGCGTGACACTGAAGCTTTCTTT.

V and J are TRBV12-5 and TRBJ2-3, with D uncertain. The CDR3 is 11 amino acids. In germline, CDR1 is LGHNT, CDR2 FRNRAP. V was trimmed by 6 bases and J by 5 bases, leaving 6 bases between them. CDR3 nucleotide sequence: TGTGCTAGTGGGTTCGGAGATACGCAGTATTTT. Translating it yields CASGFGDTQYF.

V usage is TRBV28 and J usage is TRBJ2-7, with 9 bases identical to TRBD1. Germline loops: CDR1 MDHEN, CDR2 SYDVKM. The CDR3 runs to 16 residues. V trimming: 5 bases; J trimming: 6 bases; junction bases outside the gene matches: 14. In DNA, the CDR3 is TGTGCCAGCAGTCCCCGCGACGGGACAGGGTTCCGCGAGCAGTACTTC. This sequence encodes CASSPRDGTGFREQYF.

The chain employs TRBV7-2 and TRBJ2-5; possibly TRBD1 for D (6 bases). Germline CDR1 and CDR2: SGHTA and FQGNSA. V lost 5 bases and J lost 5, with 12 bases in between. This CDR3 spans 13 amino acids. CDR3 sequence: CASSLLQGETQYF. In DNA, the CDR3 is TGTGCCAGCAGCCTACTTCAGGGGGAGACCCAGTACTTC.

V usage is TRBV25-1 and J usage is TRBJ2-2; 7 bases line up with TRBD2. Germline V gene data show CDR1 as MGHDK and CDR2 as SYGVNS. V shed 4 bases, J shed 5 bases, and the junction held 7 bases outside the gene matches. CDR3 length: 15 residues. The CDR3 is CASSVGGSRTGELFF. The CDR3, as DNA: TGTGCCAGCAGTGTTGGCGGGAGCCGGACCGGGGAGCTGTTTTTT.

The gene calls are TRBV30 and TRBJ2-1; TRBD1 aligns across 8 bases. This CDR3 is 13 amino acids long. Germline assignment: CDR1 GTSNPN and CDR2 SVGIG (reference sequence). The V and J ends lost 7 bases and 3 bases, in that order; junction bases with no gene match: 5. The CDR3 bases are TGTGCCTTCCTACAGGGGGACTACAATGAGCAGTTCTTC. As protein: CAFLQGDYNEQFF.

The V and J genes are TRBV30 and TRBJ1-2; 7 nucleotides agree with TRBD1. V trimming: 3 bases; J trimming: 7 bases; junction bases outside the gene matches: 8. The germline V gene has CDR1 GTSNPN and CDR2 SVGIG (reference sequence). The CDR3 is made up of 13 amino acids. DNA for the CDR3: TGTGCCTGGAGAGATGACAGGGCAGCTGGCTACACCTTC. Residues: CAWRDDRAAGYTF.

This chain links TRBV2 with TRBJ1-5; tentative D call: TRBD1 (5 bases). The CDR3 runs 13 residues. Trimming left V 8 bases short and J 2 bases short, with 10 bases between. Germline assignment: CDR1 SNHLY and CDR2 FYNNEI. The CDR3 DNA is TGTGCCAGCCTATACAGGCGCAATCAGCCCCAGCATTTT. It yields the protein CASLYRRNQPQHF.

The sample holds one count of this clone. CDR3 DNA: TGCGCCAGCAGCCACCCGGGACTAGCGGCCTACGAGCAGTACTTC. Translating gives CASSHPGLAAYEQYF. The chain is built from TRBV4-1 and TRBJ2-7, with 11 bases identical to TRBD2. The V segment lost 3 bases and the J segment 2 bases; nucleotides outside the gene matches: 3. Germline assignment: CDR1 MGHRA and CDR2 YSYEKL. CDR3 length: 15 residues.

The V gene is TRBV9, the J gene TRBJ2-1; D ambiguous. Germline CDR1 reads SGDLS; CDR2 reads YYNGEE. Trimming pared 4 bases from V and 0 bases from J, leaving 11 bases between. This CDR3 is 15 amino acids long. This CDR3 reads CASSTTGISYNEQFF. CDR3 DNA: TGTGCCAGCAGCACGACTGGCATCTCCTACAATGAGCAGTTCTTC.

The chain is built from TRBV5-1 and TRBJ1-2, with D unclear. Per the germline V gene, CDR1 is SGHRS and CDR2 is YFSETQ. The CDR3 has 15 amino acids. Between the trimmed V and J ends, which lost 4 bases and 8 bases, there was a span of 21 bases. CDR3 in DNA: TGCGCCAGCAGCGTAAGGACGGGGTCCGTTCTGGGCTACACCTTC. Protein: CASSVRTGSVLGYTF.

In DNA form, the CDR3 reads TGTGCCAGCAGCTGGGGACAGGGCTCGTACAATGAGCAGTTCTTC. It translates to CASSWGQGSYNEQFF. V is TRBV7-3 and J is TRBJ2-1; 9 bases are shared with TRBD1. Germline V CDR1 and CDR2: SGHTA, FQGTGA. The CDR3 is 15 amino acids. The junction had 5 bases not matched to a gene; V was cut back by 4 bases and J by 4 bases.

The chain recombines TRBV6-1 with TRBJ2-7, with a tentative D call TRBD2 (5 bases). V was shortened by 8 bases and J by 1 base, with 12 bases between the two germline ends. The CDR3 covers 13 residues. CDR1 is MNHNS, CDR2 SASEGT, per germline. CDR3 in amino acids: CASSPRVSYEQYF. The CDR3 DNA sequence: TGTGCCAGCTCCCCGAGGGTTTCCTACGAGCAGTACTTC.

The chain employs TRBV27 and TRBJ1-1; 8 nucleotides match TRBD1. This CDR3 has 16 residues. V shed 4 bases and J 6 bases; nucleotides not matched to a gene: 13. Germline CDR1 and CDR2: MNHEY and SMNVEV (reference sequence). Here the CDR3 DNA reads TGTGCCAGCAGTTCCCTAGTGGCCAGGGGGCCCCCTGAAGCTTTCTTT. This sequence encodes CASSSLVARGPPEAFF.

The CDR3 loop reads CASSLAGGKETQYF. DNA for the CDR3: TGTGCCAGCAGCTTGGCGGGGGGGAAAGAGACCCAGTACTTC. The chain combines TRBV11-2 with TRBJ2-5, with 9 bases aligning to TRBD2. The CDR3 has 14 amino acids. J gave up 3 bases and V 3 bases, and 2 bases lay outside the gene matches. Germline V gene data show CDR1 as SGHAT and CDR2 as FQNNGV.

CDR3 protein: CASSATGTGIAFF. CDR3 nucleotides: TGTGCCAGCAGCGCGACCGGGACAGGGATTGCTTTCTTT. This rearrangement joins TRBV25-1 to TRBJ1-1, with TRBD1 matching over 9 bases. The CDR3 is 13 residues long. CDR1 and CDR2 from the germline V gene are MGHDK and SYGVNS. V was clipped by 6 bases and J by 11 bases; unmatched bases: 10.